Presented here are 13 T cell receptor beta chains from one specimen sequenced in a study of blood T cell repertoires in COVID-19. Only in-frame clones appear in the TCRdb table, and some are missing; sequencing was by immunoSEQ multiplex PCR. Among under 100,000 clones, around 81% were seen once, and the ten largest hold more than 15%. Sequenced sample: peripheral blood. The receptors stem from a man at least 80 years old with active or convalescent COVID-19.

V and J are TRBV7-9 and TRBJ2-5; the D gene is possibly TRBD2 (6 bases). Trimming removed 5 bases from V and 4 bases from J, with 17 bases in between. This CDR3 spans 15 amino acids. The germline V gene encodes CDR1 SEHNR and CDR2 FQNEAQ (reference sequence). CDR3 protein: CASSPPAGLGETQYF. The CDR3 coding sequence is TGTGCCAGCAGCCCCCCGGCGGGACTGGGAGAGACCCAGTACTTC. The variable domain in full, completed from reference TRBV7-9 and TRBJ2-5, reads DTGVSQNPRHKITKRGQNVTFRCDPISEHNRLYWYRQTLGQGPEFLTYFQNEAQLEKSRLLSDRFSAERPKGSFSTLEIQRTEQGDSAMYLCASSPPAGLGETQYFGPGTRLLVL.

The chain is built from TRBV6-1 and TRBJ1-5, with D unresolved. The CDR3 covers 14 residues. The V and J ends lost 2 bases and 4 bases respectively, with 9 bases between them. CDR1 is MNHNS and CDR2 is SASEGT in the germline V gene. The CDR3 here is CASSEMSGNQPQHF. Written as DNA, the CDR3 is TGTGCCAGCAGTGAAATGTCAGGTAATCAGCCCCAGCATTTT.

This clone was recorded only once. The rearrangement uses TRBV3-1 (or the pseudogene TRBV3-2) and TRBJ1-2; D gene ambiguous. With 1 base removed from V and 4 bases from J, the gap between germline ends came to 4 bases. Germline V lookup: CDR1 LGHDT, CDR2 YNNKEL (reference sequence). CDR3 length: 12 amino acids. The CDR3 region is CASSQARYGYTF. In DNA form, the CDR3 reads TGTGCCAGCAGCCAAGCCCGCTATGGCTACACCTTC.

The V call is TRBV5-4, the J call TRBJ1-4, with 7 bases aligning to TRBD1. Germline-derived CDR1 and CDR2 are SGHNT and YYREEE (reference sequence). V lost 0 bases to trimming and J lost 8 bases; unmatched junction nucleotides: 1. The CDR3 runs 13 residues. CDR3 coding DNA: TGTGCCAGCAGCTTGGGACAGGGAGAAAAACTGTTTTTT. Amino acids: CASSLGQGEKLFF. Drawing the rest from reference TRBV5-4 and TRBJ1-4, the complete variable domain is ETGVTQSPTHLIKTRGQQVTLRCSSQSGHNTVSWYQQALGQGPQFIFQYYREEENGRGNFPPRFSGLQFPNYSSELNVNALELDDSALYLCASSLGQGEKLFFGSGTQLSVL.

J is TRBJ2-1 and V is TRBV5-1, with 7 bases matching TRBD1. In germline, CDR1 is SGHRS, CDR2 YFSETQ. V was clipped by 6 bases and J by 8 bases; unmatched bases: 14. The CDR3 runs to 15 residues. The CDR3 sequence: CASIGKRDSWDEQFF. The CDR3 nucleotides are TGCGCCAGCATCGGGAAGAGGGACAGTTGGGATGAGCAGTTCTTC.

The rearrangement links TRBV5-6 to TRBJ2-7, with 12 bases that match TRBD2. The CDR3 has 18 amino acids. V lost 4 bases, J lost 0 bases, and 11 bases stayed unmatched. CDR1 is SGHDT, CDR2 YYEEEE, per germline. The CDR3 loop is CASSEMGRLAGASYEQYV. The DNA for the CDR3 is TGTGCCAGCAGCGAAATGGGCCGACTAGCGGGGGCCTCCTACGAGCAGTACGTC.

This clone was counted a single time. The chain carries TRBV2 and TRBJ1-2, with a weak D call TRBD1 (6 bases). Deletions cut 5 bases from V and 7 bases from J, with 14 bases between. Germline V gene lookup returns CDR1 SNHLY and CDR2 FYNNEI. The CDR3 is made up of 13 amino acids. The CDR3 sequence is CASSTTGYLGYTF. CDR3 in DNA: TGTGCCAGCAGTACCACAGGGTATCTTGGCTACACCTTC.

J is TRBJ2-7 and V is TRBV7-8; 13 bases line up with TRBD2. The junction had 4 bases not matched to a gene; V was cut back by 5 bases and J by 3 bases. The length of the CDR3 is 15 residues. Germline lookup yields CDR1 SGHVS and CDR2 FQNEAQ. The CDR3: CASSPGLAGVYEQYV. For the CDR3, the DNA is TGTGCCAGCAGCCCAGGACTAGCGGGGGTCTACGAGCAGTACGTC.

The V gene is TRBV6-5, the J gene TRBJ2-5; D possibly corresponds to TRBD1 (6 bases). In germline, CDR1 is MNHEY, CDR2 SVGAGI. Trimming shortened V by 5 bases and J by 5 bases, and 15 bases separated the two germline ends. The CDR3 has 14 residues. As DNA, the CDR3 is TGTGCCAGCAGTCTCCCCAGGGGTGAGGAGACCCAGTACTTC. Protein sequence: CASSLPRGEETQYF.

The chain is built from TRBV9 and TRBJ1-1, with unresolved D. The CDR3 contains 14 residues. Germline values: CDR1 SGDLS, CDR2 YYNGEE. Trimming stripped 4 bases from V and 5 bases from J, with 15 bases between. The CDR3 bases are TGTGCCAGCAGCTCCTCCCCCCCACTGACTGAAGCTTTCTTT. This sequence encodes CASSSSPPLTEAFF.

The chain is built from TRBV19 and TRBJ2-3, with 8 positions matching TRBD1. Trimming at V came to 3 bases and at J to 2 bases, leaving 4 bases not matched to a gene. Germline V gene sequence: CDR1 LNHDA, CDR2 SQIVND (reference sequence). The CDR3 runs 15 residues. Here the CDR3 DNA reads TGTGCCAGTAGTATCGGCAGGGGGCCCACAGATACGCAGTATTTT. Translated: CASSIGRGPTDTQYF.

CDR3 sequence (DNA): TGCGCCAGCAGCTTGGTGGGGGGACGAAATCAGCCCCAGCATTTT. It yields the protein CASSLVGGRNQPQHF. This chain links TRBV5-1 with TRBJ1-5, with D possibly TRBD1 on 5 matching bases. The ends were cut back, 0 bases at V and 4 bases at J, with 11 bases in the middle. CDR1 is SGHRS, CDR2 YFSETQ, per germline. The CDR3 is made up of 15 amino acids.

V gene TRBV6-1 combines with J gene TRBJ2-1, with D uncertain. Germline V lookup: CDR1 MNHNS, CDR2 SASEGT. This CDR3 has 14 residues. The V end was cut by 2 bases, the J end by 3 bases, with 8 bases between. The CDR3 protein is CASSEMAGYNEQFF. The CDR3 DNA reads as TGTGCCAGCAGTGAAATGGCAGGCTACAATGAGCAGTTCTTC.